The present entry profiles one T cell receptor beta chain with its context. Antigen specificity is unknown. By phenotype, naive CD8+ T cells were CD45RO-CCR7+CD27+CD95-. The CDR3 totals 18 residues. CDR1 is SGHTA and CDR2 is FQGNSA in the germline V gene. The data were obtained in a study of CXCR3-negative and CXCR3-positive naive CD8 T cells. General study results and limits: For memory CD8+ cells diversity was much lower, but both naive subsets had comparably high diversity. Similar TRBV-TRBJ gene usage was seen in naive CXCR3-negative and CXCR3-positive cells, but not in memory cells.

UMI-labeled 5' RACE TRB cDNA libraries were prepared from the cells. Following a re-call of the 5' RACE reads, TCRdb has one entry per CDR3 protein and lacks DNA. The table for this sample gives about 24,000 distinct CDR3 sequences. The sequence was obtained from a human donor in good health. Some clones in this sample may be carry-over from other donors' samples. The chain joins TRBV7-2 to TRBJ2-1; TCRdb's D gene call, TRBD2, goes unchecked for lack of DNA. Source material: naive CXCR3- CD8+ T cells from blood. As for subset: CD45RO-CCR7+CD27+CD95- naive CD8+ T cells lacking CXCR3 (TNR3-). The CDR3 sequence is CASTPVIPPTSGGNEQFF.